This T cell receptor beta chain was retrieved from a study of beta chain features in type 1 diabetes. Whole-study findings and limits: With patients and controls alike, PCR might favor shorter templates to an equal degree.

Every isolated RNA sample was fully reverse transcribed, so sequencing captured expressed TCRB transcripts. For naive, central memory and regulatory T cell samples, reads averaged around 3.6 million. The repertoire was sequenced with immunoSEQ multiplex PCR; TCRdb's copy has only in-frame clones and lacks some. The sample comprises some 150,000 clones, about a tenth of which are singletons, and approximately 0.68% rests with the top ten. This clone was seen a handful of times. What it recognizes is unknown. Germline V CDR1 and CDR2: LNHDA, SQIVND (reference sequence). The V gene lost 1 base and the J gene lost 0 bases, with 7 bases spanning the gap. The CDR3 consists of 15 residues.

The sequencing sample was made of central memory CD4+ T cells from blood. The clonotype comes from a man younger than 35 in good health. The chain is built from TRBV19 and TRBJ1-5; D uncertain. The CDR3 DNA reads TGTGCCAGTAGTATAGGACAAATTAGCAATCAGCCCCAGCATTTT. This translates into CASSIGQISNQPQHF.